This paragraph reports one T cell receptor (beta chain). Its antigen is still unknown. This entry belongs to a study of beta chain features in type 1 diabetes. Since all of the isolated RNA was reverse transcribed, expressed TCRB transcripts were what got sequenced. Data came from immunoSEQ multiplex PCR; TCRdb stores just in-frame clones and leaves some out. The data contain 130,000 to 150,000 clones, around 13% of them singletons. Study-level findings and limits: Shorter TCRB CDR3s, moderately but significantly so, marked every one of the four CD4+ subsets in Type 1 diabetes patients. Naive, central memory and regulatory TCRB repertoires appeared more similar among patients than healthy donors.

Stem cell-like memory, regulatory, central memory and naive CD4+ cells were sorted via CD45RO/CCR7/CD25/CD127/CD95/CD27. The source material was central memory CD4+ T cells from blood. This sequence originates from a man younger than 35 with type 1 diabetes.

The CDR3 loop is CATSRDPASRETQYF. CDR3 DNA sequence: TGTGCCACCAGCAGAGATCCGGCTAGCCGCGAGACCCAGTACTTC. The chain is built from TRBV15 and TRBJ2-5; a possible D gene is TRBD2 (5 bases). Germline values: CDR1 LNHNV, CDR2 YYDKDF (reference sequence). V was shortened by 0 bases and J by 5 bases, with 13 bases between the two germline ends. This CDR3 has 15 amino acids.